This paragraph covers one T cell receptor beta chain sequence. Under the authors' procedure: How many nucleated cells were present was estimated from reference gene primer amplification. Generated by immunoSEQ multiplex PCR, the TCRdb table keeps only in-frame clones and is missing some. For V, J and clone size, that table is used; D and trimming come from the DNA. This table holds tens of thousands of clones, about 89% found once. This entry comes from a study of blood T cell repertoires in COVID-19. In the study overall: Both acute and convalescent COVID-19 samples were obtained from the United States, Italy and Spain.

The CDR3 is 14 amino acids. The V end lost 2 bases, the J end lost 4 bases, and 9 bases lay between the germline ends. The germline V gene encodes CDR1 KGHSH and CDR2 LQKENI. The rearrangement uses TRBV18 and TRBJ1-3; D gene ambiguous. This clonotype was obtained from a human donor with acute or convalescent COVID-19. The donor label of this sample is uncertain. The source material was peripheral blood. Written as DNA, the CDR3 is TGTGCCAGCTCACCAACGGAGCAAGGAAACACCATATATTTT. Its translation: CASSPTEQGNTIYF.